This TCR beta chain was retrieved from a study of blood T cells in healthy people across ages. In its sample, this clonotype was seen a few times. Its antigen is not known. A second PCR of about 7 to 12 cycles used a sample-barcoded 5' primer and a J-beta primer mix. Each CDR3 protein is one row after TCRdb ran MiXCR on the 5' RACE reads. The table has about 970,000 distinct CDR3 sequences, roughly 51% seen once. V shed 5 bases and J 6 bases; nucleotides not matched to a gene: 10. CDR3 length: 16 amino acids. Per germline, CDR1 SGHTA and CDR2 FQGNSA. The study, taken as a whole, reports: It was found that TCR beta diversity correlated strongly with the percentage of naive T cells. PBMCs were not sorted, which prevented a conclusive comparison of naive versus antigen-experienced cells. Aged donors had fewer naive CD4+ cells and lower diversity than long-lived donors. Estimated diversity that came from one million T cells was considered an underestimate.

Source material: blood. The rearrangement joins TRBV7-2 to TRBJ1-5; 10 nucleotides align to TRBD1. This receptor was obtained from a woman aged 60-75 years in good health. CDR3 region: CASSPPSGTGVQPQHF. CDR3 nucleotide sequence: TGTGCCAGCAGCCCGCCGTCCGGGACAGGGGTTCAGCCCCAGCATTTT.